These T cell receptor beta chains were read from a single sample in a study of shared clonotypes between healthy human individuals. TCRdb keeps only in-frame clones here, not all; method: immunoSEQ multiplex PCR. This sample yields millions of clones, of which 95% are seen a single time; roughly 0.13% belongs to the top ten. The source material was naive CD4+ T cells sorted from blood. Source of these receptors: a man younger than 35 in good health. The CDR3 runs from the conserved cysteine through the conserved F or W. The D gene is left open where the match is weak. Clone size is stated in some rows and not others, as once, few, many or a class when expanded.

d_call | j_call | clone_size | v_call | cdr3_nt | cdr3_aa
NA | TRBJ2-5 | NA | TRBV11-2 | TGTGCCAGCAGCTTAGAAATGAACCAAGAGACCCAGTACTTC | CASSLEMNQETQYF
NA | TRBJ2-7 | NA | TRBV7-2 | TGTGCCAGCTCCTTCGGGGGGCTTGAGCAGTACTTC | CASSFGGLEQYF
NA | TRBJ2-7 | NA | TRBV29-1 | TGCAGCGCCGGACAGAGAAGCAACGAGCAGTACTTC | CSAGQRSNEQYF
NA | TRBJ1-1 | NA | TRBV6-5 | TGTGCCAGCGACGGACGCGCAGGCAAGGACACTGAAGCTTTCTTT | CASDGRAGKDTEAFF
NA | TRBJ1-2 | once | TRBV28 | TGTGCCAGCAGTTTTCCGGGGGCAGATGGCTACACCTTC | CASSFPGADGYTF
TRBD1 | TRBJ2-7 | NA | TRBV9 | TGTGCCAGCAGCGTAGAAGGGACAGGGCTCAGGGAGCAGTACTTC | CASSVEGTGLREQYF
TRBD2 | TRBJ2-3 | NA | TRBV27 | TGTGCCAGCTACGCCTGGAACGGACTGCTTACTAGCGGGAACACAGATACGCAGTATTTT | CASYAWNGLLTSGNTDTQYF
NA | TRBJ1-1 | NA | TRBV13 | TGTGCCAGCAGTTCAGGTGCTGAAGCTTTCTTT | CASSSGAEAFF
TRBD1 | TRBJ2-7 | NA | TRBV4-1 | TGCGCCAGCAGCCAAGGACCTCGGACCAGCCCGACTGGACAGGACCGCTACGAGCAGTACTTC | CASSQGPRTSPTGQDRYEQYF
NA | TRBJ1-2 | NA | TRBV6-6 | TGTGCCAGCATGTTGGTCAGCAGCGCGGCTGGTGGCTACACCTTC | CASMLVSSAAGGYTF
NA | TRBJ2-7 | NA | TRBV6-6 | TGTGCCAGCCAGGAATACTCCTACGAGCAGTACTTC | CASQEYSYEQYF
TRBD1 | TRBJ1-4 | NA | TRBV9 | TGTGCCAGCAGCGTAGGGCAGGGGGTAACTAATGAAAAACTGTTTTTT | CASSVGQGVTNEKLFF
NA | TRBJ2-7 | NA | TRBV12-5 | TGTGCTAGTGGTTGGAGTAGCGGATTAAATTCCTACGAGCAGTACTTC | CASGWSSGLNSYEQYF
NA | TRBJ2-7 | NA | TRBV6-6 | TGTGCCAGCACCCGTGACTACGAGCAGTACTTC | CASTRDYEQYF
TRBD2 | TRBJ2-3 | NA | TRBV11-2 | TGTGCCAGCAGCGTAGCGGGAGGTTTCACAGATACGCAGTATTTT | CASSVAGGFTDTQYF
TRBD2 | TRBJ2-1 | NA | TRBV4-3 | TGCGCCAGCAGCCAAGACTGGGCGGGAGTCGGCTCCTACAATGAGCAGTTCTTC | CASSQDWAGVGSYNEQFF
NA | TRBJ1-3 | NA | TRBV6-6 | TGTGCCAGCAGCCTAACCGCAAGCTCTGGAAACACCATATATTTT | CASSLTASSGNTIYF
TRBD1 | TRBJ2-1 | NA | TRBV7-3 | TGTGCCAGCAGCTCGTATCGACAGGGGGCCTTAAACAATGAGCAGTTCTTC | CASSSYRQGALNNEQFF
NA | TRBJ1-2 | NA | TRBV25-1 | TGTGCCAGCAGTCCCGGGAAAGGAGGCTACACCTTC | CASSPGKGGYTF
NA | TRBJ2-2 | NA | TRBV11-3 | TGTGCCAGCAGCTTAGATTTCCCCATGGGGACTAACACCGGGGAGCTGTTTTTT | CASSLDFPMGTNTGELFF
NA | TRBJ2-2 | NA | TRBV5-1 | TGCGCCAGCAGCCGTCGGACAGTGAACACCGGGGAGCTGTTTTTT | CASSRRTVNTGELFF
TRBD2 | TRBJ2-5 | NA | TRBV6-5 | TGTGCCAGCAGTTATCCGGTAGCGGGGGGGTCGGGGACCCAGTACTTC | CASSYPVAGGSGTQYF
NA | TRBJ2-7 | NA | TRBV2 | TGTGCCAGCAGTGCTGGAACAGGGCTCTACGAGCAGTACTTC | CASSAGTGLYEQYF